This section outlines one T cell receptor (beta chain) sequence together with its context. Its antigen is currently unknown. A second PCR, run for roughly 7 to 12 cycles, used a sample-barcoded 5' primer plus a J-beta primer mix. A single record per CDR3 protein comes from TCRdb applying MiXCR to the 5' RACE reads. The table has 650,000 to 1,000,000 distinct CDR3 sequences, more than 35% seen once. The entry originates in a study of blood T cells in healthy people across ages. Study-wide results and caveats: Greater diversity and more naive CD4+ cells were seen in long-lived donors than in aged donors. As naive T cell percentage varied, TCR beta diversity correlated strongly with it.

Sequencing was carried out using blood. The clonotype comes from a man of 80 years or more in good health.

The CDR3 reads CASSLGGSGAGANVLTF. CDR3 DNA sequence: TGCGCCAGCAGCCTAGGAGGGTCGGGGGCTGGGGCCAACGTCCTGACTTTC. The chain recombines TRBV5-1 with TRBJ2-6; maybe TRBD2 (6 bases). Germline CDR1 reads SGHRS; CDR2 reads YFSETQ. Trimming took off 4 bases at V and 2 bases at J, with 16 bases between the two ends. CDR3 length: 17 amino acids.